These 22 T cell receptor beta chains were sequenced from one sample in a study of technical replicates of blood from a few donors. TCRdb's table, derived via immunoSEQ multiplex PCR, lists solely in-frame clones and lacks some. The table records 65,000 to 80,000 clones, approximately 95% of them present only once. The specimen was T cells isolated from PBMCs. The source of these receptors is a human donor in good health.

CDR3 DNA: TGTGCCAGCAGCCTCGGAGGGTTCGACATTCAGTACTTC. Translating it yields CASSLGGFDIQYF. V gene TRBV7-9 combines with J gene TRBJ2-4, with a tentative D call TRBD2 (6 bases). V was trimmed by 5 bases and J by 8 bases, leaving 13 bases between them. Germline loops: CDR1 SEHNR, CDR2 FQNEAQ (reference sequence). CDR3 length equals 13 residues. The full variable domain, rest sourced from reference TRBV7-9 and TRBJ2-4, is DTGVSQNPRHKITKRGQNVTFRCDPISEHNRLYWYRQTLGQGPEFLTYFQNEAQLEKSRLLSDRFSAERPKGSFSTLEIQRTEQGDSAMYLCASSLGGFDIQYFGAGTRLSVL.

The chain has TRBV28 and TRBJ2-5; D unresolved. The germline CDR1 and CDR2 sequences are MDHEN and SYDVKM. CDR3 length: 12 residues. Deletions cut 8 bases from V and 2 bases from J, with 9 bases between. The CDR3 DNA is TGTGCCAGCCGAGGAAGACAAGAGACCCAGTACTTC. It encodes CASRGRQETQYF.

CDR3 sequence: CSVEGRLMNEQYF. In DNA form, the CDR3 reads TGCAGCGTGGAGGGACGGTTGATGAACGAGCAGTACTTC. This rearrangement joins TRBV29-1 to TRBJ2-7, with a tentative D call TRBD2 (6 bases). Per the germline V gene, CDR1 is SQVTM and CDR2 is ANQGSEA. The CDR3 is made up of 13 amino acids. V was clipped by 6 bases and J by 5 bases, with 17 bases between them.

The CDR3 DNA is TGTGCCAGCAGCCAAGAAGGCAGGGGAGGCTACACCTTC. The encoded protein is CASSQEGRGGYTF. The chain employs TRBV14 and TRBJ1-2, with D perhaps TRBD1 (6 bases). CDR1 and CDR2 from the germline V gene are SGHDN and FVKESK. The CDR3 has 13 residues. V lost 0 bases and J lost 8, with 10 bases in between.

The genes are TRBV28 and TRBJ2-7; 8 positions match TRBD1. The germline V gene has CDR1 MDHEN and CDR2 SYDVKM. The CDR3 covers 17 residues. With V trimmed by 6 bases and J by 3 bases, 16 bases remained unmatched. The CDR3, as DNA: TGTGCCAGCAGCTTTCCTGCAGGGGACAGGATTGACTACGAGCAGTACTTC. This codes for CASSFPAGDRIDYEQYF. Variable domain in full (rest from reference TRBV28 and TRBJ2-7): DVKVTQSSRYLVKRTGEKVFLECVQDMDHENMFWYRQDPGLGLRLIYFSYDVKMKEKGDIPEGYSVSREKKERFSLILESASTNQTSMYLCASSFPAGDRIDYEQYFGPGTRLTVT.

The chain has TRBV30 and TRBJ1-2; maybe TRBD1 (6 bases). V gave up 5 bases and J gave up 2 bases, with 18 bases separating them. This CDR3 has 15 residues. Germline CDR1 reads GTSNPN; CDR2 reads SVGIG (reference sequence). In DNA, the CDR3 is TGTGCCTGGTGCCCGATCCAGGGGTTGAACTATGGCTACACCTTC. Translating it yields CAWCPIQGLNYGYTF. Variable domain in full (rest from reference TRBV30 and TRBJ1-2): SQTIHQWPATLVQPVGSPLSLECTVEGTSNPNLYWYRQAAGRGLQLLFYSVGIGQISSEVPQNLSASRPQDRQFILSSKKLLLSDSGFYLCAWCPIQGLNYGYTFGSGTRLTVV.

V and J are TRBV5-1 and TRBJ2-1; 9 bases fit TRBD1. J gave up 6 bases and V 1 base, and 8 bases lay outside the gene matches. The germline gives CDR1 SGHRS, CDR2 YFSETQ. This CDR3 comprises 16 residues. CDR3 DNA: TGCGCCAGCAGCTTGCGGCCGGCACAGGGGGCCAATGAGCAGTTCTTC. Protein: CASSLRPAQGANEQFF.

This chain uses TRBV15 with TRBJ2-3; D perhaps matches TRBD1 (5 bases). The CDR3 length is 16 residues. The germline V gene encodes CDR1 LNHNV and CDR2 YYDKDF (reference sequence). V dropped 2 bases and J dropped 5 bases, with 17 bases sitting between them. The CDR3 spells CATSRTRTGQGDTQYF. CDR3 nucleotide sequence: TGTGCCACCAGCAGAACCCGGACGGGTCAGGGAGATACGCAGTATTTT.

This chain joins TRBV25-1 and TRBJ2-5; 8 nucleotides align to TRBD2. Germline values: CDR1 MGHDK, CDR2 SYGVNS. The CDR3 has 15 residues. With V trimmed by 1 base and J by 5 bases, 6 bases remained unmatched. The CDR3 loop reads CASSESGTRGETQYF. The CDR3 DNA sequence: TGTGCCAGCAGTGAATCGGGGACTAGGGGGGAGACCCAGTACTTC.

The rearrangement links TRBV27 to TRBJ2-1; D might be TRBD1 (6 bases). CDR1 and CDR2 (germline): MNHEY, SMNVEV (reference sequence). CDR3 length equals 13 residues. V gave up 6 bases and J gave up 7 bases, with 13 bases separating them. Written as DNA, the CDR3 is TGTGCCAGCAGATTGGGGGCAGGGAATGAGCAGTTCTTC. It specifies CASRLGAGNEQFF.

This clone was seen only a few times. This sequence joins TRBV7-9 and TRBJ2-2, with D possibly TRBD1 on 6 matching bases. V shed 5 bases and J shed 5 bases, with 12 bases lying between them. In germline, CDR1 is SEHNR, CDR2 FQNEAQ (reference sequence). This CDR3 spans 14 amino acids. The CDR3 sequence is CASSTNRVTGELFF. The CDR3 DNA reads TGTGCCAGCAGCACGAACAGGGTAACCGGGGAGCTGTTTTTT. The complete variable domain, with remaining parts taken from reference TRBV7-9 and TRBJ2-2, reads DTGVSQNPRHKITKRGQNVTFRCDPISEHNRLYWYRQTLGQGPEFLTYFQNEAQLEKSRLLSDRFSAERPKGSFSTLEIQRTEQGDSAMYLCASSTNRVTGELFFGEGSRLTVL.

The rearrangement joins TRBV19 to TRBJ1-3; 9 bases are shared with TRBD1. Germline CDR1 reads LNHDA; CDR2 reads SQIVND (reference sequence). Trimming cost V 1 base and J 6 bases; bases outside gene matches: 7. This CDR3 contains 16 residues. The CDR3 DNA reads as TGTGCCAGTAGTATAGGACAGGGGGTGAGAGTAAACACCATATATTTT. Its protein product is CASSIGQGVRVNTIYF.

V and J are TRBV6-6 and TRBJ2-2, with 8 bases matching TRBD2. Per the germline V gene, CDR1 is MNHNY and CDR2 is SVGAGI (reference sequence). V gave up 0 bases and J gave up 0 bases; unmatched junction bases: 0. The CDR3 consists of 16 residues. DNA for the CDR3: TGTGCCAGCAGTTACTCGGGACTAGCGAACACCGGGGAGCTGTTTTTT. Protein: CASSYSGLANTGELFF.

V gene TRBV6-5 combines with J gene TRBJ1-2; D perhaps matches TRBD1 (5 bases). CDR3 size: 14 residues. Per the germline V gene, CDR1 is MNHEY and CDR2 is SVGAGI. The germline V and J ends were trimmed by 0 bases and 4 bases, with 9 bases remaining between them. DNA of the CDR3: TGTGCCAGCAGTTACTCGCGGGACGGCTATGGCTACACCTTC. Protein product: CASSYSRDGYGYTF.

This chain uses TRBV11-2 with TRBJ2-3, with D perhaps matching TRBD2 (5 bases). CDR1 and CDR2 (germline): SGHAT, FQNNGV. This CDR3 region has 16 residues. The V end lost 4 bases, the J end lost 3 bases, and 17 bases lay between the germline ends. The CDR3 coding sequence is TGTGCCAGCAGCTCTTCACATCGGGGATGGACAGATACGCAGTATTTT. The encoded protein is CASSSSHRGWTDTQYF.

The chain links TRBV6-1 to TRBJ2-7; TRBD1 matches 7 bases. The V gene end was trimmed by 6 bases and the J gene end by 7 bases; junction bases not matched to a gene: 6. The CDR3 is 12 residues long. CDR1 MNHNS and CDR2 SASEGT come from the germline V gene. CDR3 DNA sequence: TGTGCCAGCAGGGTACAGGGGCGGGAGCAGTACTTC. Its translation: CASRVQGREQYF.

This sequence joins TRBV28 and TRBJ2-7; 10 nucleotides match TRBD1. After removal of 2 bases from V and 5 bases from J, the junction contained 6 bases not matched to a gene. This CDR3 region has 15 residues. Germline V lookup: CDR1 MDHEN, CDR2 SYDVKM. This CDR3 reads CASSLRDRGEDEQYF. CDR3 DNA: TGTGCCAGCAGTTTAAGGGACAGGGGTGAGGACGAGCAGTACTTC.

The chain couples TRBV6-6 to TRBJ2-1; a possible D gene is TRBD2 (6 bases). The length of the CDR3 is 13 residues. CDR1 is MNHNY, CDR2 SVGAGI, per germline (reference sequence). With 2 bases removed from V and 10 bases from J, the gap between germline ends came to 12 bases. DNA for the CDR3: TGTGCCAGCAGTTACGGGGCTGGGGGGGAGCAGTTCTTC. It encodes CASSYGAGGEQFF.

The chain combines TRBV14 with TRBJ2-3; perhaps TRBD2 as D (6 bases). CDR1 is SGHDN and CDR2 is FVKESK in the germline V gene. V was pared by 4 bases and J by 2 bases, with 19 bases between. The CDR3 spans 17 residues. The chain's CDR3 is CASSPGVVATLTDTQYF. CDR3 bases: TGTGCCAGCAGCCCGGGGGTGGTAGCCACCCTCACAGATACGCAGTATTTT.

The V call is TRBV10-1, the J call TRBJ2-6; 8 positions agree with TRBD1. The CDR3 length is 16 residues. Trimming at V came to 8 bases and at J to 0 bases, leaving 6 bases not matched to a gene. CDR1 is WNHNN, CDR2 SYGVQD, per germline (reference sequence). In DNA form, the CDR3 reads TGCGCCAGCGAGGGACAGGACGCCTCTGGGGCCAACGTCCTGACTTTC. It yields the protein CASEGQDASGANVLTF.

This chain links TRBV27 with TRBJ1-5; 9 bases are shared with TRBD1. CDR3 length: 15 amino acids. Trimming took 4 bases from V and 7 from J; bases not matched to a gene: 8. Germline CDR1 and CDR2: MNHEY and SMNVEV (reference sequence). CDR3 nucleotides: TGTGCCAGCAGTTCTTACAGGGGGCGCAGACAGCCCCAGCATTTT. Protein sequence: CASSSYRGRRQPQHF.

With regard to this clone: An end of the junction does not agree with germline; a read error may underlie this. This chain joins TRBV5-6 and TRBJ2-1; 7 bases agree with TRBD1. The CDR3 length is 15 residues. Germline CDR1 and CDR2: SGHDT and YYEEEE. In nucleotides, the CDR3 is TGTGCCAGCACCTTGAGGGGGCGCGTGGTCAATGAGCAGTTCTTC. It codes for CASTLRGRVVNEQFF.